Given below is one T cell receptor beta chain in context. This record comes from a study of PD-L1 blockade in urothelial cancer. Study context: Patients commenced intravenous atezolizumab, 1,200 mg every 3 weeks, in the mid-2010s. Male patients with bladder-origin urothelial cancer numbered about 85% of the 29.

Time point noted: pretreatment peripheral blood. Germline V gene data show CDR1 as LNHDA and CDR2 as SQIVND (reference sequence). After removal of 6 bases from V and 3 bases from J, the junction contained 3 bases not matched to a gene. The CDR3 contains 13 residues. Profiling relied on immunoSEQ multiplex PCR, and the TCRdb table lists in-frame clones only, not all of them. This sample has more than 35,000 clones, with approximately 89% found just once. The clonotype originates from a woman aged 60-75 years with urothelial cancer. This chain uses TRBV19 with TRBJ1-1; 8 bases align to TRBD1. This material consisted of PBMCs, taken around atezolizumab (anti-PD-L1) treatment. CDR3 region: CASRPDRDTEAFF. Here the CDR3 DNA reads TGTGCCAGTAGACCGGACAGGGACACTGAAGCTTTCTTT.